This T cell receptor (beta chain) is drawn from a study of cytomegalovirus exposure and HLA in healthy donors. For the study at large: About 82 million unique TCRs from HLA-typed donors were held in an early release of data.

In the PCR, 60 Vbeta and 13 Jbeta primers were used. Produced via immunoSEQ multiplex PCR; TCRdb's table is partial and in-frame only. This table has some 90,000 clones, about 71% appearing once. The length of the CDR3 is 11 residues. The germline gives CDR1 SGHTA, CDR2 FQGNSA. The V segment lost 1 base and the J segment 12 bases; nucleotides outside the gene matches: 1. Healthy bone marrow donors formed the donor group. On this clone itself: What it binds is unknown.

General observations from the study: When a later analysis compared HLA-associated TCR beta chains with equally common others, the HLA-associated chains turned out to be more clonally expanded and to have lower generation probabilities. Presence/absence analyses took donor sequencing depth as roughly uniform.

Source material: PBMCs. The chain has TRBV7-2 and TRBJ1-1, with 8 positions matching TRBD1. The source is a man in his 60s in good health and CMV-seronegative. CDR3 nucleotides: TGTGCCAGCAGCTTAGGGACAGGGTCTTTCTTT. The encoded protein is CASSLGTGSFF.